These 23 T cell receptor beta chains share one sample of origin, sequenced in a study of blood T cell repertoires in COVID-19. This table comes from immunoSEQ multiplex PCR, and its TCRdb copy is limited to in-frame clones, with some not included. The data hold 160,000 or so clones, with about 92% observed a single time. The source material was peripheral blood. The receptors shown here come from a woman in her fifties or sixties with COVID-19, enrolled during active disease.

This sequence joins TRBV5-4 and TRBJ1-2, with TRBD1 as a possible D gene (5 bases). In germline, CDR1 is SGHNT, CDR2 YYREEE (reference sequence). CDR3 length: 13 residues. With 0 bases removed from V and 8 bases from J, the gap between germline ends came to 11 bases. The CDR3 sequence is CASSLVGGVGYTF. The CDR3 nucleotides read TGTGCCAGCAGCTTGGTTGGAGGGGTCGGCTACACCTTC.

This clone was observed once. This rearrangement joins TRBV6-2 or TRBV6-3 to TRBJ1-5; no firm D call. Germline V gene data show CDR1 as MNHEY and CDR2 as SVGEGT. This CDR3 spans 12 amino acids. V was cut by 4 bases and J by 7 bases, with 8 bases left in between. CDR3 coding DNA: TGTGCCAGCAGTTCTGGCCAGCAGCCCCAGCATTTT. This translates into CASSSGQQPQHF.

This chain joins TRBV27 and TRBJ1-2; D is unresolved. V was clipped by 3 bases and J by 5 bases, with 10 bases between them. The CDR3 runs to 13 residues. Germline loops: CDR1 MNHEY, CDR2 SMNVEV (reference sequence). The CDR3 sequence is CASSFDTTYGYTF. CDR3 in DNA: TGTGCCAGCAGTTTCGACACGACGTATGGCTACACCTTC.

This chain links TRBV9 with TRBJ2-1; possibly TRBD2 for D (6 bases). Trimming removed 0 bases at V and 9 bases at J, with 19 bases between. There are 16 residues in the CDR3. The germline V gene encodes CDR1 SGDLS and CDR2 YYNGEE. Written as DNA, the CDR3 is TGTGCCAGCAGCGTAGGTTCTAGCGTGGGTTCGGCTGAGCAGTTCTTC. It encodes CASSVGSSVGSAEQFF. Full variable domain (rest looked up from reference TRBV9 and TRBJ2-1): DSGVTQTPKHLITATGQRVTLRCSPRSGDLSVYWYQQSLDQGLQFLIQYYNGEERAKGNILERFSAQQFPDLHSELNLSSLELGDSALYFCASSVGSSVGSAEQFFGPGTRLTVL.

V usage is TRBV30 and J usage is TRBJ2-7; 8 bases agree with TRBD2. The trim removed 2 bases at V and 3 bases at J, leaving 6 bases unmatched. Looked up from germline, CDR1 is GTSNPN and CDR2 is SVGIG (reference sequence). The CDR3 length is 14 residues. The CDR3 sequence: CAWSSLAGGYEQYF. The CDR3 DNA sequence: TGTGCCTGGAGTTCTCTTGCGGGGGGCTACGAGCAGTACTTC.

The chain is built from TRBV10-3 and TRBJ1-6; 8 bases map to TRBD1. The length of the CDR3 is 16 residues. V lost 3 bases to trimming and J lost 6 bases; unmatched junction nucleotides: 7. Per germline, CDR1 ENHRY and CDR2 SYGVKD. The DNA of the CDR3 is TGTGCCATCAGTGACGCGACAGGGGTGGGTAATTCACCCCTCCACTTT. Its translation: CAISDATGVGNSPLHF.

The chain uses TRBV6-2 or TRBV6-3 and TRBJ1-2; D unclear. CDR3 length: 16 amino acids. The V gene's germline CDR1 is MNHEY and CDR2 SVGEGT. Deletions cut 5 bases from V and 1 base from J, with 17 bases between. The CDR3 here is CASSRRPGGLNYGYTF. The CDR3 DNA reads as TGTGCCAGCAGTCGAAGACCGGGCGGGCTTAACTATGGCTACACCTTC.

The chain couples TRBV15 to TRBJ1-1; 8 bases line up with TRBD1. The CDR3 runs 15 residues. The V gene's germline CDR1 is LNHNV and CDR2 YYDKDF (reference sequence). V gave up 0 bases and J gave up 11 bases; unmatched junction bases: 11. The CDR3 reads CATSRDLRGPGWAFF. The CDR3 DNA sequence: TGTGCCACCAGCAGAGACCTCAGGGGGCCTGGTTGGGCTTTCTTT.

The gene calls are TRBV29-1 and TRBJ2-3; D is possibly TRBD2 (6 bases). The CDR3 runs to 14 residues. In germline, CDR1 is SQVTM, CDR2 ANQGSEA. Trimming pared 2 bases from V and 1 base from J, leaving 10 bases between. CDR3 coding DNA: TGCAGCGTTGAAAGGAGGGACCGCACAGATACGCAGTATTTT. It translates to CSVERRDRTDTQYF.

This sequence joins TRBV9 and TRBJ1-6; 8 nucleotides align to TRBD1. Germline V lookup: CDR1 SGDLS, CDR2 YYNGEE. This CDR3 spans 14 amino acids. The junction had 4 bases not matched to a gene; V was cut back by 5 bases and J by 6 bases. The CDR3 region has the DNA TGTGCCAGCAGTTTTACAGGGGGTAATTCACCCCTCCACTTT. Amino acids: CASSFTGGNSPLHF.

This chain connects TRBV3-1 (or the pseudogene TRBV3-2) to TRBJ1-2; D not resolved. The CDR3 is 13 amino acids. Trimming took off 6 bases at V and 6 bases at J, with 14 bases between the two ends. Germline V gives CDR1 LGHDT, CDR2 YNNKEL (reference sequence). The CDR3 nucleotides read TGTGCCAGCAGTCGTTGGACTGATGATGGCTACACCTTC. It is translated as CASSRWTDDGYTF.

CDR3 bases: TGTGCCAGCAGCTTGGGACAGGGGATCACAGATACGCAGTATTTT. Translated: CASSLGQGITDTQYF. The V call is TRBV5-5, the J call TRBJ2-3, with 8 bases that match TRBD1. With 0 bases clipped from V and 2 bases from J, the junction kept 2 bases outside the gene matches. The V gene's germline CDR1 is SGHKS and CDR2 YYEKEE (reference sequence). The CDR3 runs 15 residues.

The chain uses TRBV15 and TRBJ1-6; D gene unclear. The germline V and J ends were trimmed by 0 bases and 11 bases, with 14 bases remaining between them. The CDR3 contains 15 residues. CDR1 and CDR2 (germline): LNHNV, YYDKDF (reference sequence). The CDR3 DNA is TGTGCCACCAGCAGAGATTACGACCCGGCGGCACCCCTCCACTTT. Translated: CATSRDYDPAAPLHF.

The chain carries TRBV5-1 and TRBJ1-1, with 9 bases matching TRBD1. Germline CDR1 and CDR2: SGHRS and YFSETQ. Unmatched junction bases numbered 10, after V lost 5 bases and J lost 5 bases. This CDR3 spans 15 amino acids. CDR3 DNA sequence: TGCGCCAGCAGGGCGACCGACAGGGGGGGAACTGAAGCTTTCTTT. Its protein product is CASRATDRGGTEAFF. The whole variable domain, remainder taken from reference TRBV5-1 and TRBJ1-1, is KAGVTQTPRYLIKTRGQQVTLSCSPISGHRSVSWYQQTPGQGLQFLFEYFSETQRNKGNFPGRFSGRQFSNSRSEMNVSTLELGDSALYLCASRATDRGGTEAFFGQGTRLTVV.

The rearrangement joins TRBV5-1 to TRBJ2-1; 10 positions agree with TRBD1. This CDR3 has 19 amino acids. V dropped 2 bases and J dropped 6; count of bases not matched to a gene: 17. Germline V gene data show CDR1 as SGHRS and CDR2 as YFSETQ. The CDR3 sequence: CASSLQGALGTGELNEQFF. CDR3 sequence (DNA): TGCGCCAGCAGCTTACAGGGGGCGCTAGGGACAGGGGAACTCAATGAGCAGTTCTTC. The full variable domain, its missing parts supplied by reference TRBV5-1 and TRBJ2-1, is KAGVTQTPRYLIKTRGQQVTLSCSPISGHRSVSWYQQTPGQGLQFLFEYFSETQRNKGNFPGRFSGRQFSNSRSEMNVSTLELGDSALYLCASSLQGALGTGELNEQFFGPGTRLTVL.

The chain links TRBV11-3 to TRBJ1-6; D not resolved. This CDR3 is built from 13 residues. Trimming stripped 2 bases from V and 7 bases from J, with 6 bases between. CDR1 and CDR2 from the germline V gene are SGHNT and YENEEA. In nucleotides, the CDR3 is TGTGCCAGCAGCTTAATGCAGAATTCACCCCTCCACTTT. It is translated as CASSLMQNSPLHF.

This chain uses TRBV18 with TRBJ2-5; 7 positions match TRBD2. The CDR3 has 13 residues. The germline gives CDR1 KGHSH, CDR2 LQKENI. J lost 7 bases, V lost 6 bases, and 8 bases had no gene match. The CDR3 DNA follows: TGTGCCAGCTCCCGCGGGAGAGCGGGGACCCAGTACTTC. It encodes CASSRGRAGTQYF.

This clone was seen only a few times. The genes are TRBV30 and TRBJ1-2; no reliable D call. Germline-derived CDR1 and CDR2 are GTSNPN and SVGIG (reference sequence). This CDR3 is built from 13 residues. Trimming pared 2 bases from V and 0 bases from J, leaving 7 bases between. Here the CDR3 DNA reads TGTGCCTGGAGTCACAGCCCTAACTATGGCTACACCTTC. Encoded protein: CAWSHSPNYGYTF.

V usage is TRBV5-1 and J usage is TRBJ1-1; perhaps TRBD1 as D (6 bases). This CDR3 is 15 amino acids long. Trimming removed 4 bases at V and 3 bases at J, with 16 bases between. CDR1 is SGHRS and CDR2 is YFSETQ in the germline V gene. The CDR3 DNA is TGCGCCAGCAGCGATAACAGGGTTAGGGACACTGAAGCTTTCTTT. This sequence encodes CASSDNRVRDTEAFF.

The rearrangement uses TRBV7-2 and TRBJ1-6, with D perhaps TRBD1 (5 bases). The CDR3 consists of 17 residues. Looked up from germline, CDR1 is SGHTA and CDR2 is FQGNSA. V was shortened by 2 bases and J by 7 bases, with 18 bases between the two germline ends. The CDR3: CASSLTAGWGGNSPLHF. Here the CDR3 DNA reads TGTGCCAGCAGCTTAACGGCGGGGTGGGGGGGAAATTCACCCCTCCACTTT.

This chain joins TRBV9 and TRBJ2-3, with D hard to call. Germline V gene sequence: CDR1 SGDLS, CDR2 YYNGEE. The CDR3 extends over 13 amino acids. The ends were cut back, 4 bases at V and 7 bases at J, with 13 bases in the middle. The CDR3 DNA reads TGTGCCAGCAGCTCCCCAAAGAGTTATACGCAGTATTTT. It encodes CASSSPKSYTQYF.

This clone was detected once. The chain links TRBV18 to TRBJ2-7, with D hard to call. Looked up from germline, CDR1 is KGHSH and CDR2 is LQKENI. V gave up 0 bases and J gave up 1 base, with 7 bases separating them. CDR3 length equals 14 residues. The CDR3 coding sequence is TGTGCCAGCTCACCACCGGGCAGATCCTACGAGCAGTACTTC. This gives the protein CASSPPGRSYEQYF.

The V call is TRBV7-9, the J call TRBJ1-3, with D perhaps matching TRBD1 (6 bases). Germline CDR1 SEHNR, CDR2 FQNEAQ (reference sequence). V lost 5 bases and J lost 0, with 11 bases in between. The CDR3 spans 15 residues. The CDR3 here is CASSPDRYSGNTIYF. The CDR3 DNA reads TGTGCCAGCAGCCCAGACAGGTACTCTGGAAACACCATATATTTT. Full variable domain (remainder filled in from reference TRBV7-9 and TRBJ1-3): DTGVSQNPRHKITKRGQNVTFRCDPISEHNRLYWYRQTLGQGPEFLTYFQNEAQLEKSRLLSDRFSAERPKGSFSTLEIQRTEQGDSAMYLCASSPDRYSGNTIYFGEGSWLTVV.